This T cell receptor (beta chain) was identified during a study of cytomegalovirus exposure and HLA in healthy donors. As for the study in general: Membership in the Caucasian-associated ancestry cluster was found for around 81% of about 430 genotyped donors. Findings and caveats of the study: According to an earlier analysis, most TCR beta V segments yielded productive rearrangements about 87% or about 30% of the time.

13 Jbeta primers and 60 Vbeta primers were used for the PCR. The protocol was immunoSEQ multiplex PCR, while the TCRdb copy is restricted to in-frame clones and leaves out a portion. The sample yields fewer than 200,000 clones, approximately 84% seen once. A remark on this clone: The antigen is unknown.

The sample was PBMCs. The TCR sequence derives from a man aged 25 to 40 in good health and CMV-seropositive.

The CDR3 is CASSESPGQGNIEQFF. CDR3 DNA sequence: TGTGCCAGCAGTGAATCCCCGGGACAGGGTAACATTGAGCAGTTCTTC. The chain employs TRBV25-1 and TRBJ2-1, with 9 nucleotides matching TRBD1. Trimming cost V 1 base and J 9 bases; bases outside gene matches: 10. CDR1 is MGHDK, CDR2 SYGVNS, per germline. The CDR3 totals 16 residues.